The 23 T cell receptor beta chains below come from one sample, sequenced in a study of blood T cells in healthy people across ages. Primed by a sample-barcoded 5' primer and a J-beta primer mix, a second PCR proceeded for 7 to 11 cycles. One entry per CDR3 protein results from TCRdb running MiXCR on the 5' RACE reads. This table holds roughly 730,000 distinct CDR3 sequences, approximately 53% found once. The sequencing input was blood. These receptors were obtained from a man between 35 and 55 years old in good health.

The CDR3 bases are TGCGCCAGCAGCTTCCTAGACAGTAATAACAAAAACATTCAGTACTTC. It yields the protein CASSFLDSNNKNIQYF. The rearrangement links TRBV5-1 to TRBJ2-4, with a tentative D call TRBD1 (5 bases). The germline V gene encodes CDR1 SGHRS and CDR2 YFSETQ. The CDR3 is made up of 16 amino acids. Trimming pared 2 bases from V and 3 bases from J, leaving 15 bases between. The whole variable domain, filled in from reference TRBV5-1 and TRBJ2-4, reads KAGVTQTPRYLIKTRGQQVTLSCSPISGHRSVSWYQQTPGQGLQFLFEYFSETQRNKGNFPGRFSGRQFSNSRSEMNVSTLELGDSALYLCASSFLDSNNKNIQYFGAGTRLSVL.

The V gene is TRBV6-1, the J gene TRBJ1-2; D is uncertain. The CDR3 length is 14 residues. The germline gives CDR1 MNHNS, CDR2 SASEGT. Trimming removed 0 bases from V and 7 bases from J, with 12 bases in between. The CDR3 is CASSEAARGAGYTF. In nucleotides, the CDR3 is TGTGCCAGCAGTGAAGCGGCGAGAGGTGCTGGCTACACCTTC.

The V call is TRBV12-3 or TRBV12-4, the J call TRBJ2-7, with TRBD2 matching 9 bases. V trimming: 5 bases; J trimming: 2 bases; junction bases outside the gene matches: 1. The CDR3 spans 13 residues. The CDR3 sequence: CASSRLAAYEQYF. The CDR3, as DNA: TGTGCCAGCAGTCGACTAGCGGCCTACGAGCAGTACTTC.

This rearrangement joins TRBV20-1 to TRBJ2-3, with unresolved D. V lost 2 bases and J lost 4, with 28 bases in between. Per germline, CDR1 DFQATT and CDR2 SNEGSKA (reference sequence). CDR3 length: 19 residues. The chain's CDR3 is CSARTEPTTMSLRADTQYF. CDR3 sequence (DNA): TGCAGTGCTAGAACGGAGCCGACAACGATGTCTTTAAGGGCAGATACGCAGTATTTT.

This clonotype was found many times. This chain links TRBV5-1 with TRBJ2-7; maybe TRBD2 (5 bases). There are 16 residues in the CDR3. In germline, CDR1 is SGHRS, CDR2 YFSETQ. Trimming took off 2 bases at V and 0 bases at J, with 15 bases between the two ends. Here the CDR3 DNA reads TGCGCCAGCAGCTTTGATTTTGAGGGATTCTCCTACGAGCAGTACTTC. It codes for CASSFDFEGFSYEQYF.

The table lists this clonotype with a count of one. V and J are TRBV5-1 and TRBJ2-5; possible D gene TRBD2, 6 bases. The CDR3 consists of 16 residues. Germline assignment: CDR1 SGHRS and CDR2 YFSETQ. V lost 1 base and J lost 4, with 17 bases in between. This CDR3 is CASSLSARGKGETQYF. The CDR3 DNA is TGCGCCAGCAGCTTGTCGGCTCGGGGGAAGGGAGAGACCCAGTACTTC.

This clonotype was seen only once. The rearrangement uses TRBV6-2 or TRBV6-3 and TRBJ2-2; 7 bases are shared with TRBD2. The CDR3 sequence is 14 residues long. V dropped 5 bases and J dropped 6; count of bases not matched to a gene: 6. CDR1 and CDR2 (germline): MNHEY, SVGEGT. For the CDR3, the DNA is TGTGCCAGCAGTGTAACTAGCGCGGCCGGGGAGCTGTTTTTT. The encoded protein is CASSVTSAAGELFF.

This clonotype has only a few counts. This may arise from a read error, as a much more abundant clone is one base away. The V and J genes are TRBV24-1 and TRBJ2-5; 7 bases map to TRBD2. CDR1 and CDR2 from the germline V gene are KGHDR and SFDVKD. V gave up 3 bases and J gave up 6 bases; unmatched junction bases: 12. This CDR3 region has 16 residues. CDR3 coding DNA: TGTGCCACCAGTGATCCTGCCGGCGGGGGTAGGAAGACCCAGTACTTC. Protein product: CATSDPAGGGRKTQYF.

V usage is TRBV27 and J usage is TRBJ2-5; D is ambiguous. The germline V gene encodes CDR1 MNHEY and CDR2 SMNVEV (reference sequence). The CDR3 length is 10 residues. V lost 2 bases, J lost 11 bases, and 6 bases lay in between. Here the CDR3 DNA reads TGTGCCAGCAGTTTAGTCCCGCAGTACTTC. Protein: CASSLVPQYF.

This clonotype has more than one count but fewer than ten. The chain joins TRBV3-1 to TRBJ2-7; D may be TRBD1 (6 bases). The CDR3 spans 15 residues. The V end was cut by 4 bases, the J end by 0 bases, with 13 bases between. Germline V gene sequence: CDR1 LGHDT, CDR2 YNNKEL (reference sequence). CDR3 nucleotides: TGTGCCAGCAGCCCCTTGCCAGGGGCCTCCTACGAGCAGTACTTC. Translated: CASSPLPGASYEQYF.

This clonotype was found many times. CDR3: CASSASNAGTGTFF. CDR3 DNA: TGTGCCAGCAGCGCTTCGAATGCCGGGACAGGGACGTTTTTT. V gene TRBV13 combines with J gene TRBJ1-4, with TRBD1 identical over 9 bases. CDR1 is PRHDT, CDR2 FYEKMQ, per germline (reference sequence). CDR3 length equals 14 residues. After removal of 5 bases from V and 16 bases from J, the junction contained 14 bases not matched to a gene.

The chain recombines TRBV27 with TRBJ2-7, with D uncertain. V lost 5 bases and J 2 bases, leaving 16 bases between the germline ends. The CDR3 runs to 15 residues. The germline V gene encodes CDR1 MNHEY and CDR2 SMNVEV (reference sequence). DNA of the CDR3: TGTGCCAGCAGTCCCCCCCTCCGGGCGACCTACGAGCAGTACTTC. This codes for CASSPPLRATYEQYF.

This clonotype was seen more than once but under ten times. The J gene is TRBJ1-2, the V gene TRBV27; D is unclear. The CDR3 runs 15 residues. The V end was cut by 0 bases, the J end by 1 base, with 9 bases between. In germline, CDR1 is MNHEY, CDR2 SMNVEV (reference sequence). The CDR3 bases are TGTGCCAGCAGTTTATCTCCCGACCTTAACTATGGCTACACCTTC. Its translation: CASSLSPDLNYGYTF.

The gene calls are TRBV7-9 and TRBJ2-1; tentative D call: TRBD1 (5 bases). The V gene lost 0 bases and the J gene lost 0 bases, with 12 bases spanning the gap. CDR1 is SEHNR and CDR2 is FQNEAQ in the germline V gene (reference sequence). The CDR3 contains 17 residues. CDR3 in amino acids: CASSLAVRTHSYNEQFF. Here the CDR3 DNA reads TGTGCCAGCAGCTTAGCAGTCCGGACACACTCCTACAATGAGCAGTTCTTC.

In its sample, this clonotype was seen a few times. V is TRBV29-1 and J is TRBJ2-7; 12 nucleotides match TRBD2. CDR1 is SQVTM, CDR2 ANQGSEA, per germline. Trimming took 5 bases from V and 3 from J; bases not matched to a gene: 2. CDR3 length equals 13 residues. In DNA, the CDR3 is TGCAGCGTTTCGACTAGCGGGAGCTACGAGCAGTACTTC. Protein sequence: CSVSTSGSYEQYF.

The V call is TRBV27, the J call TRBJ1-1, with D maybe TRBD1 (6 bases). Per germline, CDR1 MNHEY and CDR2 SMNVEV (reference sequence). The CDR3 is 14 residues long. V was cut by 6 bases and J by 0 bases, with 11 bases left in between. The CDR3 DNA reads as TGTGCCAGCAGCGACGGACAGATGAACACTGAAGCTTTCTTT. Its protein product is CASSDGQMNTEAFF.

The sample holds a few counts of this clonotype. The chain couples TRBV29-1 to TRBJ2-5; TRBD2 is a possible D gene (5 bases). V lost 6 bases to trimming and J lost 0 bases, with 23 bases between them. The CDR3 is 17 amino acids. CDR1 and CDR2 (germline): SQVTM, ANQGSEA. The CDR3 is CSVPSLAVDWYQETQYF. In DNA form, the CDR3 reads TGCAGCGTCCCAAGCCTAGCAGTCGATTGGTACCAAGAGACCCAGTACTTC. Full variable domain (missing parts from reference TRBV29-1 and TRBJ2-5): SAVISQKPSRDICQRGTSLTIQCQVDSQVTMMFWYRQQPGQSLTLIATANQGSEATYESGFVIDKFPISRPNLTFSTLTVSNMSPEDSSIYLCSVPSLAVDWYQETQYFGPGTRLLVL.

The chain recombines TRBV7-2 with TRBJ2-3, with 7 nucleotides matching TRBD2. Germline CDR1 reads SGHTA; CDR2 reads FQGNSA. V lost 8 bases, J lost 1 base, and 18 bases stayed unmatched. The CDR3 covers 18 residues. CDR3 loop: CASGSRDGAGAGTDTQYF. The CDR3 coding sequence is TGTGCCAGCGGCTCCAGGGATGGTGCGGGAGCGGGCACAGATACGCAGTATTTT.

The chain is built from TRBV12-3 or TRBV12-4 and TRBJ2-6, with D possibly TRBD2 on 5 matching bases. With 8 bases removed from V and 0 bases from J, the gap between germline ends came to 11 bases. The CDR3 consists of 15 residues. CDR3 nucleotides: TGTGCCAGCCGGGATCAGAGCTCTGGGGCCAACGTCCTGACTTTC. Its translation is CASRDQSSGANVLTF.

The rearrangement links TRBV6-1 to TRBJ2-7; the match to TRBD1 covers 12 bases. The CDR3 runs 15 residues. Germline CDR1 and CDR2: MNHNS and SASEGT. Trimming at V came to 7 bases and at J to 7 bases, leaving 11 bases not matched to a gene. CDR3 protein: CASTPGTGGLGEQYF. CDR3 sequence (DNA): TGTGCCAGCACGCCGGGGACAGGGGGCCTCGGAGAGCAGTACTTC.

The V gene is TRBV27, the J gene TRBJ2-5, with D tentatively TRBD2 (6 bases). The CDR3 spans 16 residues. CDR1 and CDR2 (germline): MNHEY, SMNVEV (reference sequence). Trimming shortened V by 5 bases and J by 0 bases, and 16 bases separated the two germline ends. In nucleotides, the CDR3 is TGTGCCAGCAGTCATTCCTACGGGGACTACCAAGAGACCCAGTACTTC. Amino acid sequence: CASSHSYGDYQETQYF.

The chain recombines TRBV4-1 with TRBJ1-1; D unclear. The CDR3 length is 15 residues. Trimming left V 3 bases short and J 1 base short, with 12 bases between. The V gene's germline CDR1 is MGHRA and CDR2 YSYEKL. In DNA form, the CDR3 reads TGCGCCAGCAGCCACGGACGCGCGGCGAACACTGAAGCTTTCTTT. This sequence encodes CASSHGRAANTEAFF.

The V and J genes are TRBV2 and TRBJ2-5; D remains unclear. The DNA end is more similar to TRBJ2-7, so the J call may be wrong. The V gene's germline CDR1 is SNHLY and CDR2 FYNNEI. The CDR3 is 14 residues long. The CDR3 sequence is CASRAQQGTDEQYF. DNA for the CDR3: TGTGCCAGCAGGGCACAGCAAGGAACAGACGAGCAGTACTTC.